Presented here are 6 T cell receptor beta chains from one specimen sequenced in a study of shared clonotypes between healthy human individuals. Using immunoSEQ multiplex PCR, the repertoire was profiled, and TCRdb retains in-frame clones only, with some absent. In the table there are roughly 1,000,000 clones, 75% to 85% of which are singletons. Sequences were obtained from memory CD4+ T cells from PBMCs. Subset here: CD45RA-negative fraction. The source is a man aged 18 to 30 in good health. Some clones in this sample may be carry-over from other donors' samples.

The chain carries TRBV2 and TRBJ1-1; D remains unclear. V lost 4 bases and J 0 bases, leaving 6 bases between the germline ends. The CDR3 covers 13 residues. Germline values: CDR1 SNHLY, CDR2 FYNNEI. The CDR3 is CASSGLLNTEAFF. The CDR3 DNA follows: TGTGCCAGCAGTGGACTGTTGAACACTGAAGCTTTCTTT.

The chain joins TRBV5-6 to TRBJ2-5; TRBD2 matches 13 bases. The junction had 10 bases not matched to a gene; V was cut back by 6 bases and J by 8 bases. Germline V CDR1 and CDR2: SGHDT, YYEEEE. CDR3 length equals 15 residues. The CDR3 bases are TGTGCCAGCACCCTTAGACTAGCGGGAGGTACAACCCAGTACTTC. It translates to CASTLRLAGGTTQYF.

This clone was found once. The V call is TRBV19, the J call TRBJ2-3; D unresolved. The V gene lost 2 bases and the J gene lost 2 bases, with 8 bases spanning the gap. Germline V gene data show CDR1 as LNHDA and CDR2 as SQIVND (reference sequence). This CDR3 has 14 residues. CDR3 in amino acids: CASSISPNTDTQYF. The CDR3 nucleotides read TGTGCCAGTAGTATATCGCCCAACACAGATACGCAGTATTTT.

In nucleotides, the CDR3 is TGCGCCAGCCGACCCCAGGGAGAGGGAGAGACCCAGTACTTC. Translation gives CASRPQGEGETQYF. The chain has TRBV5-1 and TRBJ2-5; D may correspond to TRBD1 or TRBD2 (5 bases each). V was shortened by 7 bases and J by 4 bases, with 17 bases between the two germline ends. The CDR3 extends over 14 amino acids. Germline CDR1 SGHRS, CDR2 YFSETQ.

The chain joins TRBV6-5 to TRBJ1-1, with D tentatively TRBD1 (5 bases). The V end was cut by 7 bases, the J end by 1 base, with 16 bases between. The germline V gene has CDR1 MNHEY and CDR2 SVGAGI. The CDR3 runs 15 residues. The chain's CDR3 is CASNAHSGGNTEAFF. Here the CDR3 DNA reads TGTGCCAGCAACGCCCATAGTGGGGGGAACACTGAAGCTTTCTTT.

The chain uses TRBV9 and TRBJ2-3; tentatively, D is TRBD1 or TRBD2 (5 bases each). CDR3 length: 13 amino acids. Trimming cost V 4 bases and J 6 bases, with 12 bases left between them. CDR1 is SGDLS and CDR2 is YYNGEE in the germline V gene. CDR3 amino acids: CASSWGPPDTQYF. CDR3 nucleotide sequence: TGTGCCAGCAGCTGGGGACCGCCGGATACGCAGTATTTT. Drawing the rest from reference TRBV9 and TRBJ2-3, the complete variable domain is DSGVTQTPKHLITATGQRVTLRCSPRSGDLSVYWYQQSLDQGLQFLIQYYNGEERAKGNILERFSAQQFPDLHSELNLSSLELGDSALYFCASSWGPPDTQYFGPGTRLTVL.